Sequencing of this T cell receptor (beta chain) was carried out in a study of T cell repertoires in cytomegalovirus infection. Study context: In public TCR beta signatures, there were indications of both CMV infection and matching HLA type. Broader study findings: The ex vivo response showed dominance by HLA-C-restricted CMV-specific TCR beta clonotypes. CMV carriers with the relevant HLA were identified by cumulative public TCR beta family frequency.

MiXCR, applied by TCRdb to the reads, yields one record per CDR3 protein. The repertoire holds about 160,000 distinct CDR3 sequences, with roughly 15% as singletons. V gave up 3 bases and J gave up 6 bases, with 9 bases separating them. Looked up from germline, CDR1 is SEHNR and CDR2 is FQNEAQ (reference sequence). There are 13 residues in the CDR3. In the case of this clonotype: Its antigen is still unknown.

The chain uses TRBV7-9 and TRBJ2-1; D unclear. This receptor was obtained from a human donor in good health (CMV status not recorded). Some clones in this sample may be carry-over from other donors' samples. Material: CD8+ T cells from PBMCs. The DNA for the CDR3 is TGTGCCAGCAGCTTGGGCAGTTTCAATGAGCAGTTCTTC. This codes for CASSLGSFNEQFF.